This T cell receptor (beta chain) was recorded in a study of T cells in Graves' hyperthyroidism and ophthalmopathy. Participants, patients aged 18 to 65, had newly diagnosed hyperthyroidism with a duration under 2 months. This CDR3 has 14 residues. V lost 3 bases to trimming and J lost 8 bases; unmatched junction nucleotides: 6. CDR1 is SGHDT, CDR2 YYEEEE, per germline. Many counts were recorded for this clonotype. RNA transcripts provided the source from which TCR beta CDR3 regions were amplified. Researchers ran a first-round RT-PCR on the TCR CDR3 using the HTBI primer set. TCRdb reprocessed the multiplex PCR reads via MiXCR and lists one record per CDR3 protein. Of under 350,000 distinct CDR3 sequences detected, 15% to 20% appear once; the ten largest clones hold around 50%.

This rearrangement joins TRBV5-6 to TRBJ2-1; the match to TRBD1 covers 9 bases. The clonotype comes from a woman between 50 and 59 years old with Graves' hyperthyroidism. Sequencing was done on a sample of blood. The CDR3 protein is CASSYTGTGYEQFF. The CDR3 nucleotides read TGTGCCAGCAGCTACACCGGGACAGGGTATGAGCAGTTCTTC.